A single T cell receptor (beta chain) is shown here with its context. Its antigen has not been determined. No much larger clone is present one base from it, and per-base qualities are unavailable. To estimate absolute template abundance from read counts, synthetic TCR analog templates were spiked into each PCR. Using the immunoSEQ assay, TCRbeta CDR3 regions were amplified from genomic DNA with bias-controlled V and J gene primers. Sequencing of rearranged TCRbeta segments was performed at approximately 20X coverage. The paper's processing steps were these. Sequencing errors were corrected by clustering and CDR3s were annotated against IMGT to assign V, D and J genes. Out-of-frame and stop-codon sequences were excluded, and only productive TCRbeta rearrangements were used in downstream analyses. Clonality was calculated as one minus the Shannon entropy normalized by the log of the number of unique productive sequences. Fisher's exact test with Benjamini-Hochberg correction, using a cutoff of adjusted p below 0.01, was how clones that differed between time points or between blood and tumor were identified. TCRdb stores this immuneACCESS table with in-frame sequences only. Part of the clones is absent; in the studies checked, under half of the shortfall reflects unresolved V genes, and no reason is known for the rest. The V and J calls and the clone size are those of that table, but D and trimming were determined from the DNA. The sample has around 40,000 clones on record, 70% to 90% of them singletons. The top ten clonotypes cover roughly 2.5% of the sample.

The sample belongs to a study of PD-L1 blockade in urothelial cancer (dated by TCRdb to the late 2010s). With respect to the entire study: Therapy was started around 2014 for all patients, and atezolizumab 1,200 mg was administered intravenously every 3 weeks. About 90% of the roughly 29 patients were males with bladder-origin urothelial cancer, and 18 of 29 reported a prior smoking history. An ECOG performance status of 0 or 1 was recorded for the patients, and 0 to 3 prior chemotherapy regimens had been received by the patients. Blood samples were analyzed 3 weeks after the start of treatment (second dose) and 6 weeks after the start of treatment. Blood samples gave median yields of about 150,000 T cells and 82,636 unique TCRs, along with a median clonality of around 0.08. Somatic, immune and clinical correlates of response to PD-L1 blockade with atezolizumab in urothelial cancer were the focus of an exploratory multi-omic analysis. Pretreatment tumor samples, along with matched peripheral blood collected serially before and after atezolizumab treatment, underwent TCR sequencing. Progression-free survival longer than 6 months counted as durable clinical benefit, and TCR features were additionally tested against both progression-free and overall survival. In the same patients, whole exome sequencing and RNA sequencing of pretreatment tumors were performed in addition to TCR sequencing. Durable clinical benefit was achieved by nine patients but not by the remaining 20. Around 29 patients had pretreatment blood TCR-seq, approximately 24 had at least one posttreatment blood collection, and approximately 24 had tumor TCR-seq. The paper as a whole reports these results and caveats: Because the sample size was small (n ≈ 27) and many of the analyses were exploratory, the results are meant to be hypothesis-generating. A pretreatment peripheral blood TCR clonality below the median was linked to improved progression-free and overall survival. Patients with durable benefit showed greater expansion of tumor-associated TCR clones in peripheral blood 3 weeks after starting treatment (n of about 20, p = 0.022).

In the paper's terms, the time point label means: peripheral blood 6 weeks after treatment start. A total of roughly 31 patients with locally advanced or metastatic urothelial carcinoma, treated at Memorial Sloan Kettering on a trial protocol, made up the cohort. Peripheral blood mononuclear cells were collected from each patient pretreatment and during treatment, giving between 1 and 8 total time points per patient. The Qiagen DNeasy Blood extraction kit was used to purify genomic DNA from total PBMCs and from tumor samples. PBMCs were collected pretreatment and during treatment, and were isolated and stored as previously described. Sequencing was performed on PBMCs, taken around atezolizumab (anti-PD-L1) treatment. The TCR sequence derives from an older man with urothelial cancer.

The sequenced DNA is TGCGCCAGCAGTGAATCAGGGGGAGAGACCCAGTACTTC. Its product reads: CASSESGGETQYF. The chain was built from TRBV10-2 and TRBJ2-5; TRBD1 fits 7 bases in the junction. The V end gives up 3 bases and the J end 4 bases, leaving 2 bases in the junction not matched to a gene. CDR3 length: 13 amino acids, cysteine to phenylalanine. Only CDR3 DNA is held: 39 bases, read in frame from base 1. CDR1 and CDR2 (WSHSY, SAAADI) derive from the germline V gene.